This TCR beta chain was sequenced for a study of STAT5B mutations in CD4+ large granular lymphocyte leukemia (dated by TCRdb to between 2022 and 2023). Describing the broader study: Among the healthy controls, the CDR3 'QG' motif was associated with a particular HLA allele. The study compared the TCRbeta repertoires of patients with CD4+ T-cell large granular lymphocyte leukemia against the TCRbeta repertoires of healthy blood donors. Flow cytometry on FACSCanto II or FACSVerse showed that the purified fractions were more than 95% pure among lymphocytes.

The healthy controls were 37 blood donors, and the buffy coats of these donors were supplied by the Finnish Red Cross blood service. All TCR-sequenced material derived from peripheral blood: patient blood samples and healthy donor buffy coats. Ficoll-Hypaque gradient centrifugation was used to isolate peripheral blood mononuclear cells. Magnetic purification was used to isolate CD4+ cells from the buffy coats of the healthy controls. Genomic DNA was extracted with the Gentra Puregene Cell and Tissue kit and quantified on a Qubit 2.0 fluorometer. Beyond this particular receptor, the publication reports: Main leukemic clonotypes were private to each patient, although 25% to 30% appeared at low frequency in other patients' non-leukemic repertoires. TRBV06-family usage was enriched among the top patient clones (8/27) compared with healthy controls (2/35). Greater clonality appeared to be present in CD4-sorted patient repertoires than in healthy CD4+ repertoires, and the difference was retained after the putative leukemic clones were removed. Data were not HLA-matched; higher clonality in CD4+ versus CD8+ T-LGLL could reflect the relatively small sample size.

As concerns this clone: Its antigen is not yet known. Per-nucleotide qualities are absent, and no much larger clonotype sits a single base away.

Spanning cysteine to phenylalanine, the CDR3 consists of 18 amino acids. The DNA shown is the 54-base CDR3, in frame from base 1. The germline V gene gives CDR1 as MGHDK and CDR2 as SYGVNS. The germline V end is reduced by 6 bases and the J end by 9 bases; junction bases left unmatched: 16. The immunoSEQ assay at survey resolution was applied to genomic DNA for sequencing of TCRbeta rearrangements. Per the original workflow: In the TCR sequencing data, the smallest productive clonotype frequency that could be detected was 2.59 x 10-5. Only productive TCRbeta rearrangements, defined as complete and in-frame sequences, were included in the analyses. Simpson clonality, calculated in the immunoSEQ Analyzer version 3.0, was used as the measure of sample clonality. Clones were grouped by frequency into very rare, small, medium, large (1-20%) or hyperexpanded (>20%) categories. Generation probabilities were estimated with OLGA 1.2.3, V-gene circos plots were made with VDJtools, specificities were looked up in VDJdb, and CDR3 motifs were identified with GLIPH. In its TCRdb copy, this immuneACCESS table keeps in-frame sequences only and misses some clones. Where compared with another copy, unresolved V genes explain less than half of these, and the others have no known cause. V, J and clone size were drawn from that table, and D and trimming were deduced from the DNA. This sample comprises 34,000 or so clones, around four fifths of them detected only once. The ten largest account for 4.4% of the sample.

The chain was built from TRBV25-1 and TRBJ2-1; the junction holds 14 bases that match TRBD2. The receptor comes from a human donor in good health. Material for sequencing was CD4+ T cells from blood buffy coats. DNA sequence: TGTGCCAGCAGCGACTCCCGGACTAGCGGGAGGTTGGTGCGTGAGCAGTTCTTC. The translation is CASSDSRTSGRLVREQFF.